The 32 T cell receptor beta chains given below trace back to one sample, sequenced in a study of cytomegalovirus exposure and HLA in healthy donors. With 60 Vbeta and 13 Jbeta primers, the PCR was carried out. Some clones are missing from TCRdb's copy, which holds only in-frame ones; the method was immunoSEQ multiplex PCR. Among 150,000 to 180,000 clones listed, more than 75% were seen once. The sample was PBMCs. These receptors were collected from a young man in good health and CMV-seropositive.

This clone has only one observation. The chain has TRBV6-5 and TRBJ1-2; a weak D match, TRBD1 (5 bases). The CDR3 runs to 14 residues. Trimming shortened V by 2 bases and J by 5 bases, and 12 bases separated the two germline ends. Germline CDR1 and CDR2: MNHEY and SVGAGI. This CDR3 is CASSYVGQGYGYTF. In DNA, the CDR3 is TGTGCCAGCAGTTACGTTGGGCAGGGATATGGCTACACCTTC.

This clone showed up just once. The rearrangement links TRBV28 to TRBJ1-1; 8 bases agree with TRBD1. V lost 5 bases and J lost 4; bases outside the gene matches: 9. The CDR3 has 15 amino acids. Germline CDR1 is MDHEN and CDR2 is SYDVKM. For the CDR3, the DNA is TGTGCCAGCAGTCCCAGGACAGGGAGAGCCACTGAAGCTTTCTTT. As protein: CASSPRTGRATEAFF.

This chain joins TRBV5-1 and TRBJ2-7; D gene unclear. CDR3 length equals 14 residues. Trimming stripped 2 bases from V and 1 base from J, with 10 bases between. Germline V gene sequence: CDR1 SGHRS, CDR2 YFSETQ. CDR3 sequence: CASSFSPESYEQYF. In nucleotides, the CDR3 is TGCGCCAGCAGCTTTAGTCCCGAGTCCTACGAGCAGTACTTC.

The V call is TRBV11-1, the J call TRBJ2-7; 7 bases align to TRBD1. This CDR3 region has 15 residues. V was clipped by 5 bases and J by 0 bases; unmatched bases: 7. Germline V gene lookup returns CDR1 SGHAT and CDR2 FQDESV (reference sequence). The CDR3 loop reads CASSDPGQSSYEQYF. The CDR3 coding sequence is TGTGCCAGCAGCGATCCGGGACAGAGCTCCTACGAGCAGTACTTC.

The chain carries TRBV6-5 and TRBJ2-3, with 7 bases that match TRBD2. V shed 2 bases and J 2 bases; nucleotides not matched to a gene: 4. The CDR3 covers 15 residues. Germline V CDR1 and CDR2: MNHEY, SVGAGI. The CDR3 loop reads CASSYGGGTTDTQYF. In DNA, the CDR3 is TGTGCCAGCAGTTACGGCGGGGGAACCACAGATACGCAGTATTTT.

The J gene is TRBJ2-1, the V gene TRBV2; D possibly corresponds to TRBD2 (5 bases). Trimming left V 6 bases short and J 9 bases short, with 15 bases between. The CDR3 is made up of 13 amino acids. CDR1 and CDR2 (germline): SNHLY, FYNNEI. For the CDR3, the DNA is TGTGCCAGCAGGTTTGAGGGAGCGACTGAGCAGTTCTTC. Translating gives CASRFEGATEQFF.

In this sample, this clone turned up a few times. The chain couples TRBV6-1 to TRBJ1-5; TRBD1 might be the D (6 bases). Trimming took off 6 bases at V and 7 bases at J, with 10 bases between the two ends. The CDR3 is 12 residues long. The germline V gene encodes CDR1 MNHNS and CDR2 SASEGT. The CDR3 reads CASRQGNQPQHF. CDR3 nucleotide sequence: TGTGCCAGCAGACAGGGAAACCAGCCCCAGCATTTT.

The chain is built from TRBV7-9 and TRBJ2-2; 8 bases are a match to TRBD2. The CDR3 totals 15 residues. Germline lookup yields CDR1 SEHNR and CDR2 FQNEAQ (reference sequence). The V gene end was trimmed by 8 bases and the J gene end by 3 bases; junction bases not matched to a gene: 8. The CDR3 region has the DNA TGTGCCAGCGTGTCAGGGACTAGAGACACCGGGGAGCTGTTTTTT. It yields the protein CASVSGTRDTGELFF.

Concerning this clone itself: One end of the junction fails to match germline, which may point to a read error. This chain uses TRBV7-9 with TRBJ1-2, with D unresolved. Germline V gives CDR1 SEHNR, CDR2 FQNEAQ (reference sequence). The CDR3 length is 12 residues. The CDR3 DNA reads as TGTTCCAGCAGCTTGTCAGACTATGGCTACACCTTC. It yields the protein CSSSLSDYGYTF.

The chain couples TRBV7-6 to TRBJ1-2; perhaps TRBD1 as D (5 bases). Germline V lookup: CDR1 SGHVS, CDR2 FNYEAQ. CDR3 length equals 14 residues. V lost 1 base to trimming and J lost 4 bases, with 10 bases between them. CDR3 region: CASSLGLQGYGYTF. The CDR3 DNA follows: TGTGCCAGCAGCTTAGGATTGCAGGGCTATGGCTACACCTTC.

This chain links TRBV28 with TRBJ2-5, with 11 nucleotides matching TRBD2. The CDR3 totals 16 residues. Germline V gives CDR1 MDHEN, CDR2 SYDVKM. V lost 4 bases, J lost 4 bases, and 8 bases stayed unmatched. CDR3 DNA sequence: TGTGCCAGCAGTTCCTCCGGGCTAGCGGGAGGAGAGACCCAGTACTTC. It encodes CASSSSGLAGGETQYF.

This chain uses TRBV5-8 with TRBJ2-7; 7 bases are shared with TRBD1. Germline assignment: CDR1 SGHTS and CDR2 YDEGEE. CDR3 length: 14 residues. V lost 1 base and J lost 2; bases outside the gene matches: 3. The chain's CDR3 is CASSLRDRTYEQYF. The DNA of the CDR3 is TGTGCCAGCAGCTTGCGGGACAGAACCTACGAGCAGTACTTC.

This clone was seen more than once but under ten times. The chain couples TRBV19 to TRBJ1-1; a weak D match, TRBD1 (5 bases). This CDR3 has 13 residues. The germline V and J ends were trimmed by 6 bases and 2 bases, with 10 bases remaining between them. The germline V gene encodes CDR1 LNHDA and CDR2 SQIVND (reference sequence). The CDR3 spells CASRTARNTEAFF. The DNA for the CDR3 is TGTGCCAGTAGGACAGCCAGAAACACTGAAGCTTTCTTT.

The V call is TRBV11-2, the J call TRBJ1-4; D is ambiguous. CDR1 is SGHAT and CDR2 is FQNNGV in the germline V gene. CDR3 length equals 15 residues. V dropped 0 bases and J dropped 8 bases, with 13 bases sitting between them. CDR3: CASSLDVSSGEKLFF. The CDR3 DNA reads TGTGCCAGCAGCTTAGACGTTTCAAGCGGAGAAAAACTGTTTTTT.

V gene TRBV6-6 combines with J gene TRBJ2-7; D is ambiguous. This CDR3 has 12 residues. Trimming removed 6 bases from V and 4 bases from J, with 10 bases in between. Germline V lookup: CDR1 MNHNY, CDR2 SVGAGI (reference sequence). The CDR3 DNA reads as TGTGCCAGCAGCCTCACCTATTACGAGCAGTACTTC. Protein sequence: CASSLTYYEQYF.

The V gene is TRBV4-1, the J gene TRBJ1-2, with D unresolved. CDR1 is MGHRA, CDR2 YSYEKL, per germline. The V end lost 1 base, the J end lost 6 bases, and 12 bases lay between the germline ends. The CDR3 has 14 residues. The DNA for the CDR3 is TGCGCCAGCAGCCAAGCCGGACGGGGAGATGGCTACACCTTC. It specifies CASSQAGRGDGYTF.

The sample holds one count of this clone. The chain couples TRBV30 to TRBJ2-5; D possibly corresponds to TRBD2 (5 bases). Germline values: CDR1 GTSNPN, CDR2 SVGIG (reference sequence). The length of the CDR3 is 12 residues. V lost 0 bases and J lost 5, with 7 bases in between. CDR3 nucleotide sequence: TGTGCCTGGAGTGTACTAGGGGAGACCCAGTACTTC. Translating it yields CAWSVLGETQYF.

The rearrangement joins TRBV2 to TRBJ2-3; no firm D call. V lost 9 bases to trimming and J lost 1 base, with 14 bases between them. The CDR3 spans 14 residues. Germline CDR1 SNHLY, CDR2 FYNNEI. The chain's CDR3 is CASNPVLGTDTQYF. The CDR3 DNA is TGTGCCAGTAATCCAGTTCTCGGCACAGATACGCAGTATTTT. Combining the CDR3 with reference TRBV2 and TRBJ2-3 gives the whole variable domain EPEVTQTPSHQVTQMGQEVILRCVPISNHLYFYWYRQILGQKVEFLVSFYNNEISEKSEIFDDQFSVERPDGSNFTLKIRSTKLEDSAMYFCASNPVLGTDTQYFGPGTRLTVL.

This clone was found a few times. This sequence joins TRBV30 and TRBJ1-1; D unresolved. The V gene's germline CDR1 is GTSNPN and CDR2 SVGIG (reference sequence). The CDR3 runs to 13 residues. V was cut by 2 bases and J by 5 bases, with 12 bases left in between. The CDR3 DNA sequence: TGTGCCTGGAGTAATAATCCCGGGACTGAAGCTTTCTTT. This gives the protein CAWSNNPGTEAFF.

This clone was counted between two and nine times. The chain uses TRBV11-2 and TRBJ2-7, with D uncertain. V was clipped by 5 bases and J by 3 bases, with 5 bases between them. From germline, CDR1 is SGHAT and CDR2 FQNNGV. The CDR3 length is 11 residues. The CDR3 loop reads CASSPFYEQYF. The DNA for the CDR3 is TGTGCCAGCAGCCCTTTCTACGAGCAGTACTTC.

This clone was recorded once. This rearrangement joins TRBV7-8 to TRBJ1-1; the D is unclear. V was shortened by 1 base and J by 0 bases, with 12 bases between the two germline ends. The germline V gene has CDR1 SGHVS and CDR2 FQNEAQ. The CDR3 runs 16 residues. The DNA for the CDR3 is TGTGCCAGCAGCTTAGTGGGCCGGACTATGAACACTGAAGCTTTCTTT. Translation: CASSLVGRTMNTEAFF.

V gene TRBV5-4 combines with J gene TRBJ2-5, with TRBD2 identical over 9 bases. V lost 4 bases, J lost 1 base, and 17 bases stayed unmatched. This CDR3 comprises 19 residues. Germline CDR1 is SGHNT and CDR2 is YYREEE (reference sequence). This CDR3 is CASSRLSNPRGGFQETQYF. As DNA, the CDR3 is TGTGCCAGCAGCAGACTTTCCAACCCGCGGGGGGGCTTCCAAGAGACCCAGTACTTC.

The chain has TRBV13 and TRBJ2-5; D not certain. The J call may be wrong; the DNA end is better matched by TRBJ2-7. CDR1 and CDR2 (germline): PRHDT, FYEKMQ (reference sequence). CDR3 length: 15 amino acids. In DNA, the CDR3 is TGTGCCAGCAGCGTAGCACAGAGTACTCGCTACGAGCAGTACTTC. Translation gives CASSVAQSTRYEQYF.

V usage is TRBV29-1 and J usage is TRBJ1-3; D is uncertain. Trimming took 5 bases from V and 0 from J, leaving 17 bases between them. This CDR3 comprises 16 residues. Looked up from germline, CDR1 is SQVTM and CDR2 is ANQGSEA. CDR3: CSVKTSGSYSGNTIYF. The CDR3 coding sequence is TGCAGCGTTAAAACGTCGGGGTCCTACTCTGGAAACACCATATATTTT.

This rearrangement joins TRBV5-1 to TRBJ2-3; 14 bases line up with TRBD2. Losses at the gene ends were 4 bases for V and 5 bases for J; bases not matched to a gene: 6. Germline lookup yields CDR1 SGHRS and CDR2 YFSETQ. This CDR3 has 16 amino acids. CDR3 sequence reads: CASSRGTSGSIDTQYF. The CDR3 DNA sequence: TGCGCCAGCAGCCGCGGGACTAGCGGGAGTATAGATACGCAGTATTTT.

The gene calls are TRBV9 and TRBJ1-1; maybe TRBD1 (6 bases). Trimming cost V 3 bases and J 6 bases, with 15 bases left between them. Looked up from germline, CDR1 is SGDLS and CDR2 is YYNGEE. The CDR3 contains 14 residues. CDR3 DNA sequence: TGTGCCAGCAGCGAAACAGGGATCGTCGCTGAAGCTTTCTTT. Translated: CASSETGIVAEAFF.

The chain recombines TRBV27 with TRBJ1-5, with TRBD1 identical over 9 bases. Looked up from germline, CDR1 is MNHEY and CDR2 is SMNVEV (reference sequence). V dropped 2 bases and J dropped 5; count of bases not matched to a gene: 4. The CDR3 has 15 residues. CDR3 protein: CASSLLGQGHQPQHF. CDR3 DNA sequence: TGTGCCAGCAGTTTACTGGGACAGGGTCATCAGCCCCAGCATTTT.

The chain links TRBV7-6 to TRBJ2-5; 9 bases fit TRBD2. The J call may be wrong; the DNA end is better matched by TRBJ2-7. CDR1 is SGHVS, CDR2 FNYEAQ, per germline. The CDR3 runs to 16 residues. The CDR3 nucleotides read TGTGCCAGCAGCTTAGAGGCTAGCGGGAAAGCCTACGAGCAGTACTTC. This codes for CASSLEASGKAYEQYF.

This clone has a handful of counts. The chain has TRBV28 and TRBJ2-7; 8 bases align to TRBD1. CDR1 is MDHEN and CDR2 is SYDVKM in the germline V gene. The CDR3 is made up of 14 amino acids. With V trimmed by 5 bases and J by 4 bases, 7 bases remained unmatched. The CDR3 sequence: CASSPRDRFYEQYF. CDR3 in DNA: TGTGCCAGCAGTCCCCGGGACAGGTTTTACGAGCAGTACTTC.

The chain carries TRBV19 and TRBJ2-1; 11 bases map to TRBD1. Germline assignment: CDR1 LNHDA and CDR2 SQIVND (reference sequence). The junction had 4 bases not matched to a gene; V was cut back by 3 bases and J by 6 bases. There are 15 residues in the CDR3. CDR3: CASSIWTGGFNEQFF. CDR3 sequence (DNA): TGTGCCAGTAGTATTTGGACAGGGGGCTTCAATGAGCAGTTCTTC.

V usage is TRBV16 and J usage is TRBJ2-7; a weak D match, TRBD1 (6 bases). The CDR3 length is 13 residues. The ends were cut back, 3 bases at V and 6 bases at J, with 12 bases in the middle. Per germline, CDR1 KGHSY and CDR2 FQNENV. CDR3 DNA sequence: TGTGCCAGCAGCCATTCGATAGGGGGCGAGCAGTACTTC. Translation: CASSHSIGGEQYF.

The V call is TRBV27, the J call TRBJ1-2, with 7 bases that match TRBD1. V lost 0 bases and J lost 4; bases outside the gene matches: 2. CDR1 and CDR2 (germline): MNHEY, SMNVEV (reference sequence). The CDR3 length is 14 residues. Here the CDR3 reads CASSLSPGGYGYTF. CDR3 in DNA: TGTGCCAGCAGTTTATCCCCAGGGGGCTATGGCTACACCTTC.